A single sample is the source of the 24 T cell receptor beta chains below, sequenced in a study of neurological immune-mediated disorders. TCRdb fed the 5' RACE reads into MiXCR, producing one record per CDR3 protein. The sample shows roughly 50,000 distinct CDR3 sequences, roughly 13% of them seen only once. Sample: PBMCs. These receptors were collected from an older woman with HTLV-1-associated myelopathy (HAM/TSP).

In its sample, this clonotype was seen many times. The chain combines TRBV5-1 with TRBJ2-7; weak D call: TRBD1 (5 bases). Trimming removed 0 bases from V and 3 bases from J, with 16 bases in between. There are 16 residues in the CDR3. Germline V gives CDR1 SGHRS, CDR2 YFSETQ. The CDR3 loop is CASSLERFGADYEQYF. The DNA of the CDR3 is TGCGCCAGCAGCTTGGAAAGGTTTGGGGCCGACTACGAGCAGTACTTC.

This clonotype was observed at least ten times. The chain employs TRBV27 and TRBJ2-2; D ambiguous. The CDR3 sequence is 13 residues long. Germline V gene sequence: CDR1 MNHEY, CDR2 SMNVEV (reference sequence). Trimming shortened V by 6 bases and J by 4 bases, and 9 bases separated the two germline ends. The CDR3 sequence: CASRPPGTGELFF. The CDR3 nucleotides read TGTGCCAGCAGACCTCCTGGCACCGGGGAGCTGTTTTTT.

This clonotype was observed many times. Here the CDR3 reads CASSQGARSETQYF. As DNA, the CDR3 is TGTGCCAGCAGCCAAGGCGCCAGGTCGGAGACCCAGTACTTC. The V and J genes are TRBV14 and TRBJ2-5, with D uncertain. The CDR3 extends over 14 amino acids. CDR1 and CDR2 (germline): SGHDN, FVKESK. The germline V and J ends were trimmed by 1 base and 5 bases, with 11 bases remaining between them.

This clonotype was recorded many times. The J gene is TRBJ2-5, the V gene TRBV3-1, with 9 bases fitting TRBD2. V trimming: 1 base; J trimming: 5 bases; junction bases outside the gene matches: 8. This CDR3 comprises 16 residues. Germline CDR1 and CDR2: LGHDT and YNNKEL (reference sequence). For the CDR3, the DNA is TGTGCCAGCAGCCAAGTAACGCGGGAGGGCCGGGAGACCCAGTACTTC. Protein: CASSQVTREGRETQYF.

This clonotype was seen many times. This chain links TRBV9 with TRBJ2-3; a possible D gene is TRBD2 (5 bases). V shed 4 bases and J shed 11 bases, with 23 bases lying between them. Germline V gene data show CDR1 as SGDLS and CDR2 as YYNGEE. The length of the CDR3 is 15 residues. CDR3 nucleotides: TGTGCCAGCAGCTTAGCTACTAGTTCGGATAGTGTGCAGTATTTT. It codes for CASSLATSSDSVQYF.

On this clonotype: A much larger clone differs by one base, so this may be a read error. This chain links TRBV3-1 with TRBJ1-1; no firm D call. From germline, CDR1 is LGHDT and CDR2 YNNKEL (reference sequence). CDR3 length: 14 amino acids. V lost 3 bases and J 1 base, leaving 9 bases between the germline ends. This chain's CDR3 is CASSHGQENTEAFF. The CDR3 DNA follows: TGTGCCAGCAGCCATGGCCAGGAGAACACTGAAGCTTTCTTT.

In this sample, this clonotype turned up many times. The rearrangement uses TRBV7-2 and TRBJ2-3; the D is unclear. The CDR3 length is 14 residues. Germline loops: CDR1 SGHTA, CDR2 FQGNSA. The germline V and J ends were trimmed by 5 bases and 0 bases, with 9 bases remaining between them. The CDR3: CASSPDASTDTQYF. The CDR3 coding sequence is TGTGCCAGCAGCCCGGATGCTAGCACAGATACGCAGTATTTT.

This clonotype was counted many times. J is TRBJ1-1 and V is TRBV18, with D possibly matching TRBD1 (5 bases). From germline, CDR1 is KGHSH and CDR2 LQKENI. V lost 5 bases and J lost 1, with 8 bases in between. This CDR3 comprises 13 residues. The CDR3 bases are TGTGCCAGCTCAAGGGACGCGAACACTGAAGCTTTCTTT. This encodes CASSRDANTEAFF.

This clonotype was counted at least ten times. The V call is TRBV6-5, the J call TRBJ1-3, with D uncertain. The V and J ends lost 0 bases and 0 bases respectively, with 15 bases between them. The germline gives CDR1 MNHEY, CDR2 SVGAGI. The CDR3 contains 18 residues. The CDR3 DNA follows: TGTGCCAGCAGTTACTCGACGCCGGGCCTCCGCTCTGGAAACACCATATATTTT. It yields the protein CASSYSTPGLRSGNTIYF.

This clonotype was seen only a few times. The chain uses TRBV20-1 and TRBJ2-1; TRBD1 matches at 10 bases. The V segment lost 5 bases and the J segment 4 bases; nucleotides outside the gene matches: 8. CDR3 length equals 15 residues. Germline CDR1 DFQATT, CDR2 SNEGSKA (reference sequence). The CDR3 loop reads CSAQLGTGVYNEQFF. CDR3 DNA: TGCAGTGCTCAGCTCGGGACAGGGGTTTACAATGAGCAGTTCTTC.

This clonotype came up a few times. V and J are TRBV2 and TRBJ2-2; TRBD1 might be the D (6 bases). V was cut by 7 bases and J by 5 bases, with 17 bases left in between. The CDR3 is 15 residues long. Germline assignment: CDR1 SNHLY and CDR2 FYNNEI. CDR3 sequence (DNA): TGTGCCAGCAAAACCACAGGGTGGAGGACCGGGGAGCTGTTTTTT. It specifies CASKTTGWRTGELFF. The variable domain in full, completed from reference TRBV2 and TRBJ2-2, reads EPEVTQTPSHQVTQMGQEVILRCVPISNHLYFYWYRQILGQKVEFLVSFYNNEISEKSEIFDDQFSVERPDGSNFTLKIRSTKLEDSAMYFCASKTTGWRTGELFFGEGSRLTVL.

This clonotype was detected ten times or more. V usage is TRBV5-1 and J usage is TRBJ2-1; D is perhaps TRBD1 (5 bases). The V end was cut by 4 bases, the J end by 7 bases, with 18 bases between. Germline CDR1 and CDR2: SGHRS and YFSETQ. This CDR3 is built from 15 residues. CDR3 region: CASSPGPPKGNEQFF. The CDR3 nucleotides are TGCGCCAGCAGCCCAGGGCCACCCAAGGGGAATGAGCAGTTCTTC.

This clonotype was detected ten times or more. The chain uses TRBV5-1 and TRBJ2-7; 8 bases fit TRBD1. Trimming removed 7 bases from V and 0 bases from J; junction bases left unmatched: 3. Germline values: CDR1 SGHRS, CDR2 YFSETQ. The length of the CDR3 is 13 residues. In nucleotides, the CDR3 is TGCGCCAGCGCCGGGACAGGCTCCTACGAGCAGTACTTC. It encodes CASAGTGSYEQYF.

There are many counts of this clonotype. This sequence joins TRBV5-1 and TRBJ1-1; weak D call: TRBD1 (6 bases). The CDR3 runs 15 residues. Trimming took 0 bases from V and 6 from J, leaving 15 bases between them. Germline V gene lookup returns CDR1 SGHRS and CDR2 YFSETQ. DNA of the CDR3: TGCGCCAGCAGCTTGGTCACGGGGGCCGGGGCTGAAGCTTTCTTT. Translated: CASSLVTGAGAEAFF.

The table lists this clonotype with many counts. The J gene is TRBJ2-3, the V gene TRBV18, with 8 nucleotides matching TRBD1. The germline V gene encodes CDR1 KGHSH and CDR2 LQKENI. The trim removed 3 bases at V and 3 bases at J, leaving 11 bases unmatched. The CDR3 totals 17 residues. Here the CDR3 reads CASSPGAGGGGTDTQYF. Here the CDR3 DNA reads TGTGCCAGCTCACCCGGGGCAGGGGGCGGCGGAACAGATACGCAGTATTTT. The whole variable domain, filled in from reference TRBV18 and TRBJ2-3, reads NAGVMQNPRHLVRRRGQEARLRCSPMKGHSHVYWYRQLPEEGLKFMVYLQKENIIDESGMPKERFSAEFPKEGPSILRIQQVVRGDSAAYFCASSPGAGGGGTDTQYFGPGTRLTVL.

This clonotype occurred a few times. The chain links TRBV5-1 to TRBJ1-2; possible D gene TRBD1, 6 bases. With 0 bases removed from V and 0 bases from J, the gap between germline ends came to 6 bases. This CDR3 contains 14 residues. Germline loops: CDR1 SGHRS, CDR2 YFSETQ. The CDR3 nucleotides are TGCGCCAGCAGCTTGGACAGGGCTAACTATGGCTACACCTTC. This translates into CASSLDRANYGYTF.

This clonotype was counted at least ten times. The rearrangement uses TRBV27 and TRBJ2-7, with D perhaps matching TRBD1 (6 bases). The CDR3 is 11 amino acids. V lost 5 bases, J lost 6 bases, and 8 bases lay in between. CDR1 and CDR2 (germline): MNHEY, SMNVEV (reference sequence). The CDR3 sequence is CASSRGSEQYF. The CDR3 DNA follows: TGTGCCAGCAGTAGGGGGAGCGAGCAGTACTTC.

This clonotype was found many times. J is TRBJ2-1 and V is TRBV5-1; TRBD2 aligns across 11 bases. Germline trimming cut 0 bases from V and 7 bases from J; bases unmatched to any gene: 6. The CDR3 has 16 amino acids. CDR1 and CDR2 (germline): SGHRS, YFSETQ. The CDR3: CASSLAGTSGFNEQFF. The CDR3 DNA is TGCGCCAGCAGCTTGGCCGGGACTAGCGGATTTAATGAGCAGTTCTTC.

This clonotype occurred many times. V gene TRBV29-1 combines with J gene TRBJ2-2; no clear D. The germline gives CDR1 SQVTM, CDR2 ANQGSEA. V gave up 4 bases and J gave up 1 base, with 4 bases separating them. CDR3 size: 12 residues. Written as DNA, the CDR3 is TGCAGCGTTGGCAGGAACACCGGGGAGCTGTTTTTT. It encodes CSVGRNTGELFF.

The chain has TRBV7-8 and TRBJ1-1, with a possible D match to TRBD1 (5 bases). CDR1 is SGHVS, CDR2 FQNEAQ, per germline. Trimming stripped 2 bases from V and 0 bases from J, with 13 bases between. The CDR3 extends over 16 amino acids. The CDR3 nucleotides are TGTGCCAGCAGCTTACTTGAAATGGGACTGAACACTGAAGCTTTCTTT. It codes for CASSLLEMGLNTEAFF.

This clonotype was observed many times. This chain connects TRBV24-1 to TRBJ1-2, with TRBD1 identical over 9 bases. The CDR3 consists of 14 residues. Germline V gene lookup returns CDR1 KGHDR and CDR2 SFDVKD. V was clipped by 6 bases and J by 4 bases; unmatched bases: 5. The CDR3 coding sequence is TGTGCCACCAGTCCACAGGGGGCAAGCTATGGCTACACCTTC. It codes for CATSPQGASYGYTF.

This clonotype was found many times. This chain links TRBV5-1 with TRBJ2-1; D gene unclear. Germline lookup yields CDR1 SGHRS and CDR2 YFSETQ. V was shortened by 0 bases and J by 5 bases, with 9 bases between the two germline ends. The CDR3 runs to 14 residues. CDR3 protein: CASSLALANNEQFF. Written as DNA, the CDR3 is TGCGCCAGCAGCTTGGCCTTGGCAAACAATGAGCAGTTCTTC.

There are many counts of this clonotype. J is TRBJ1-5 and V is TRBV12-3 or TRBV12-4; D perhaps matches TRBD1 (5 bases). The V and J ends lost 0 bases and 4 bases respectively, with 13 bases between them. The CDR3 has 16 amino acids. CDR3 residues: CASSLARGHSNQPQHF. CDR3 bases: TGTGCCAGCAGTTTAGCGCGGGGCCACAGTAATCAGCCCCAGCATTTT.

This clonotype was counted many times. This sequence joins TRBV20-1 and TRBJ2-1; D may be TRBD1 or TRBD2 (6 bases each). Germline V CDR1 and CDR2: DFQATT, SNEGSKA (reference sequence). There are 13 residues in the CDR3. V gave up 4 bases and J gave up 8 bases, with 15 bases separating them. This CDR3 reads CSAKEGGWDEQFF. DNA for the CDR3: TGCAGTGCTAAGGAGGGGGGTTGGGATGAGCAGTTCTTC.